This passage covers 27 T cell receptor beta chains from one sample sequenced in a study of T cell changes during pregnancy in multiple sclerosis. Profiled with immunoSEQ multiplex PCR; TCRdb holds only in-frame clones, not every one. The data show 40,000 to 50,000 clones, with around 91% seen just once and 0.37% held by the top ten. The source material was CD4+ T cells from peripheral blood mononuclear cells, sampled in the second trimester of pregnancy. These receptor sequences come from a female donor in good health, enrolled as a control in a pregnancy study.

Regarding this clone: One junction end disagrees with the germline gene, perhaps due to a read error. The rearrangement joins TRBV19 to TRBJ1-1; 7 bases align to TRBD1. The CDR3 is 12 residues long. Germline assignment: CDR1 LNHDA and CDR2 SQIVND (reference sequence). CDR3: CASSITDRRALF. The CDR3 DNA reads as TGTGCCAGTAGTATTACGGACAGGCGGGCACTTTTT.

This chain uses TRBV5-8 with TRBJ1-2; 8 nucleotides align to TRBD1. The CDR3 contains 15 residues. The V gene's germline CDR1 is SGHTS and CDR2 YDEGEE. Unmatched junction bases numbered 4, after V lost 2 bases and J lost 1 base. This CDR3 is CASSFQQGVNYGYTF. The CDR3 DNA reads as TGTGCCAGCAGCTTCCAACAGGGGGTTAACTATGGCTACACCTTC.

The CDR3 reads CASSAGDRETQYF. CDR3 nucleotides: TGTGCCAGCAGCGCAGGGGACCGGGAGACCCAGTACTTC. This chain links TRBV9 with TRBJ2-5; TRBD1 might be the D (6 bases). The CDR3 runs to 13 residues. Trimming cost V 3 bases and J 5 bases, with 11 bases left between them. CDR1 is SGDLS and CDR2 is YYNGEE in the germline V gene.

The chain is built from TRBV7-2 and TRBJ1-2; D remains unclear. The germline V gene has CDR1 SGHTA and CDR2 FQGNSA. CDR3 length equals 13 residues. V lost 0 bases, J lost 7 bases, and 9 bases lay in between. The chain's CDR3 is CASSLALYGGYTF. In nucleotides, the CDR3 is TGTGCCAGCAGCTTAGCCCTATACGGTGGCTACACCTTC.

The chain employs TRBV19 and TRBJ1-4, with D maybe TRBD1 (6 bases). The CDR3 is 18 residues long. The V and J ends lost 5 bases and 0 bases respectively, with 19 bases between them. Germline CDR1 LNHDA, CDR2 SQIVND (reference sequence). The CDR3 spells CASSASGGHRATNEKLFF. The CDR3 DNA sequence: TGTGCCAGTAGTGCATCTGGGGGACACCGAGCAACTAATGAAAAACTGTTTTTT.

V usage is TRBV5-4 and J usage is TRBJ2-2; TRBD2 is a possible D gene (5 bases). The CDR3 is made up of 14 amino acids. V shed 4 bases and J shed 5 bases, with 12 bases lying between them. Germline-derived CDR1 and CDR2 are SGHNT and YYREEE (reference sequence). The CDR3, as DNA: TGTGCCAGCAGCCCAGTAGGGAGAACCGGGGAGCTGTTTTTT. Encoded protein: CASSPVGRTGELFF. Full variable domain (outside the CDR3, taken from reference TRBV5-4 and TRBJ2-2): ETGVTQSPTHLIKTRGQQVTLRCSSQSGHNTVSWYQQALGQGPQFIFQYYREEENGRGNFPPRFSGLQFPNYSSELNVNALELDDSALYLCASSPVGRTGELFFGEGSRLTVL.

The V and J genes are TRBV6-1 and TRBJ2-7, with D uncertain. Trimming took 6 bases from V and 2 from J, leaving 11 bases between them. Per the germline V gene, CDR1 is MNHNS and CDR2 is SASEGT. The CDR3 runs 13 residues. CDR3 protein: CASSAKLTYEQYF. CDR3 nucleotides: TGTGCCAGCAGCGCAAAACTTACCTACGAGCAGTACTTC.

The V call is TRBV29-1, the J call TRBJ1-2; possibly TRBD1 for D (5 bases). CDR3 length: 15 residues. V was trimmed by 0 bases and J by 4 bases, leaving 15 bases between them. Germline-derived CDR1 and CDR2 are SQVTM and ANQGSEA. CDR3: CSVEDHPGKGYGYTF. The CDR3 nucleotides are TGCAGCGTTGAAGATCATCCAGGGAAAGGCTATGGCTACACCTTC.

This chain joins TRBV5-1 and TRBJ2-5, with TRBD1 matching 7 bases. CDR3 length: 12 residues. CDR1 is SGHRS, CDR2 YFSETQ, per germline. Unmatched junction bases numbered 2, after V lost 8 bases and J lost 1 base. CDR3 residues: CASRTGQETQYF. The CDR3 DNA reads TGCGCCAGTCGGACAGGCCAAGAGACCCAGTACTTC.

The chain combines TRBV5-1 with TRBJ2-2; no reliable D call. Trimming stripped 3 bases from V and 0 bases from J, with 3 bases between. This CDR3 has 13 amino acids. From germline, CDR1 is SGHRS and CDR2 YFSETQ. The CDR3, as DNA: TGCGCCAGCAGCTCGTCGAACACCGGGGAGCTGTTTTTT. Its translation is CASSSSNTGELFF.

This chain links TRBV19 with TRBJ1-6; D perhaps matches TRBD1 (6 bases). Looked up from germline, CDR1 is LNHDA and CDR2 is SQIVND (reference sequence). V dropped 9 bases and J dropped 6 bases, with 18 bases sitting between them. The CDR3 runs 15 residues. The CDR3 bases are TGTGCCAGCAATGGGGGGGGGCGAAGTAATTCACCCCTCCACTTT. Translation: CASNGGGRSNSPLHF.

V usage is TRBV10-3 and J usage is TRBJ2-6; 8 nucleotides match TRBD1. The V segment lost 6 bases and the J segment 1 base; nucleotides outside the gene matches: 14. Germline-derived CDR1 and CDR2 are ENHRY and SYGVKD. The length of the CDR3 is 19 residues. The CDR3 DNA is TGTGCCATCAGGGCCGGGACAGGACCGCCCACGTCTGGGGCCAACGTCCTGACTTTC. Encoded protein: CAIRAGTGPPTSGANVLTF.

The chain is built from TRBV18 and TRBJ2-7, with D possibly matching TRBD1 (5 bases). V was cut by 3 bases and J by 7 bases, with 16 bases left in between. This CDR3 has 14 residues. In germline, CDR1 is KGHSH, CDR2 LQKENI. CDR3 region: CASSPQTQGREQYF. As DNA, the CDR3 is TGTGCCAGCTCACCGCAAACTCAGGGCCGAGAGCAGTACTTC.

The chain recombines TRBV5-4 with TRBJ1-2; 9 positions match TRBD1. This CDR3 has 14 amino acids. The J segment lost 5 bases and the V segment lost 5 bases, leaving 7 bases of the junction unmatched. Germline CDR1 and CDR2: SGHNT and YYREEE (reference sequence). CDR3 sequence (DNA): TGTGCCAGCAGACAGACAGGGGGGAGGTATGGCTACACCTTC. Translated: CASRQTGGRYGYTF.

The V gene is TRBV30, the J gene TRBJ2-5; TRBD1 aligns across 7 bases. The CDR3 covers 13 residues. CDR1 and CDR2 (germline): GTSNPN, SVGIG (reference sequence). Unmatched junction bases numbered 4, after V lost 1 base and J lost 5 bases. In DNA form, the CDR3 reads TGTGCCTGGAGTGGACAGGGTCGGGAGACCCAGTACTTC. The encoded protein is CAWSGQGRETQYF.

V is TRBV7-9 and J is TRBJ1-4; possible D gene TRBD1, 5 bases. This CDR3 has 12 residues. V lost 5 bases to trimming and J lost 8 bases, with 9 bases between them. From germline, CDR1 is SEHNR and CDR2 FQNEAQ (reference sequence). The CDR3 region is CASSNHREKLFF. Written as DNA, the CDR3 is TGTGCCAGCAGCAACCACAGGGAAAAACTGTTTTTT.

V usage is TRBV6-1 and J usage is TRBJ1-2; maybe TRBD1 (6 bases). Germline loops: CDR1 MNHNS, CDR2 SASEGT. This CDR3 comprises 11 residues. Trimming left V 4 bases short and J 12 bases short, with 12 bases between. CDR3 in amino acids: CASSGRDKDTF. The DNA for the CDR3 is TGTGCCAGCAGTGGCCGGGACAAAGACACCTTC.

The J gene is TRBJ1-2, the V gene TRBV4-3; TRBD1 matches 7 bases. The CDR3 is 16 residues long. The junction had 9 bases not matched to a gene; V was cut back by 4 bases and J by 1 base. Germline loops: CDR1 LGHNA, CDR2 YSLEER. The CDR3 reads CASSLQTGTDNYGYTF. In nucleotides, the CDR3 is TGCGCCAGCAGCCTTCAGACCGGGACAGATAACTATGGCTACACCTTC.

This chain connects TRBV2 to TRBJ1-4; 9 bases agree with TRBD1. Germline CDR1 is SNHLY and CDR2 is FYNNEI. CDR3 size: 12 residues. The V segment lost 6 bases and the J segment 17 bases; nucleotides outside the gene matches: 10. The CDR3 sequence is CASSPTGQGGFF. The DNA for the CDR3 is TGTGCCAGCAGCCCCACGGGACAGGGAGGTTTTTTT.

Concerning this clone: The junction shows a germline mismatch at one end, possibly a read error. Other DNA sequences in the sample encode the same CDR3. V is TRBV7-2 and J is TRBJ1-1, with TRBD1 matching 7 bases. CDR1 is SGHTA, CDR2 FQGNSA, per germline. The CDR3 spans 14 residues. As DNA, the CDR3 is TGTGCCAGCAGTTTAGGACAGGTGAACACTGAAGCTTTCTTT. Translating gives CASSLGQVNTEAFF.

A few counts support this clone. This chain uses TRBV9 with TRBJ1-3; D gene unclear. The CDR3 is 14 amino acids. Trimming cost V 0 bases and J 3 bases, with 7 bases left between them. Germline V gene data show CDR1 as SGDLS and CDR2 as YYNGEE. The chain's CDR3 is CASSVDTLGNTIYF. The CDR3 DNA follows: TGTGCCAGCAGCGTAGATACTCTTGGAAACACCATATATTTT.

V is TRBV14 and J is TRBJ1-4; no reliable D call. CDR3 size: 14 residues. V shed 0 bases and J shed 5 bases, with 7 bases lying between them. Germline V gene data show CDR1 as SGHDN and CDR2 as FVKESK. The CDR3 nucleotides are TGTGCCAGCAGCCAAGATTTCGGGAATGAAAAACTGTTTTTT. Its translation: CASSQDFGNEKLFF.

The V and J genes are TRBV11-1 and TRBJ2-3, with 13 bases fitting TRBD2. V trimming: 4 bases; J trimming: 5 bases; junction bases outside the gene matches: 6. The CDR3 consists of 16 residues. CDR1 and CDR2 from the germline V gene are SGHAT and FQDESV (reference sequence). CDR3 bases: TGTGCCAGCAGCTGGGGACTAGCGGGGCCCCAAGATACGCAGTATTTT. The encoded protein is CASSWGLAGPQDTQYF.

This clone has only a few counts. The chain recombines TRBV7-2 with TRBJ2-7; D possibly corresponds to TRBD1 (5 bases). CDR3 length equals 13 residues. The germline gives CDR1 SGHTA, CDR2 FQGNSA. V lost 4 bases to trimming and J lost 2 bases, with 9 bases between them. CDR3 region: CASSSTGPYEQYF. The CDR3 DNA is TGTGCCAGCAGCTCCACAGGTCCCTACGAGCAGTACTTC.

The rearrangement joins TRBV7-2 to TRBJ1-1, with a tentative D call TRBD1 (5 bases). This CDR3 contains 14 residues. Germline values: CDR1 SGHTA, CDR2 FQGNSA. V lost 5 bases and J lost 3, with 13 bases in between. The CDR3 here is CASSAQDRYTEAFF. CDR3 nucleotide sequence: TGTGCCAGCAGCGCCCAAGACAGATACACTGAAGCTTTCTTT.

CDR3 bases: TGTGCCAGTAGCGAGACAGGGGACGCCTATGGCTACACCTTC. This translates into CASSETGDAYGYTF. The V gene is TRBV19, the J gene TRBJ1-2, with 8 positions matching TRBD1. J lost 4 bases, V lost 6 bases, and 7 bases had no gene match. Germline-derived CDR1 and CDR2 are LNHDA and SQIVND (reference sequence). The length of the CDR3 is 14 residues.

The chain recombines TRBV11-2 with TRBJ1-1, with TRBD1 identical over 8 bases. Germline CDR1 is SGHAT and CDR2 is FQNNGV. The ends lost 5 bases at V and 2 bases at J; junction bases unmatched: 7. The CDR3 has 15 residues. The CDR3 coding sequence is TGTGCCAGCAGCCCACGGACAGGGAGAAACACTGAAGCTTTCTTT. Amino acids: CASSPRTGRNTEAFF.